Each of the 15 T cell receptor beta chains below was sequenced from the same sample in a study of CD8+ T cells in alopecia areata. Using CD4, CD8alpha, NKG2D, NKG2ACE and other markers, pooled cutaneous lymph node cells were sorted. Isolated RNA was reverse transcribed into cDNA used as the sequencing template. The assay was immunoSEQ multiplex PCR, and TCRdb's table has in-frame clones only and misses some. This table holds more than 250,000 clones with no singletons; the top ten claim about 1.1%. Sequencing was performed on CD4+ T cells sorted from a lymph node. The receptors stem from a C3H/HeJ mouse with alopecia areata. These mice share the MHC haplotype H2-k.

This clone was recorded many times. Gene names denote mouse genes. The read terminates 4 residues ahead of where the CDR3 ends, so the germline J gene completes it. Other DNA sequences in the sample encode the same CDR3. The V gene is TRBV1, the J gene TRBJ2-5, with 9 positions matching TRBD2. The germline V gene has CDR1 NSQYPW and CDR2 LRSPGD (reference sequence). V was clipped by 4 bases and J by 1 base; unmatched bases: 0. The CDR3 sequence is 14 residues long. The CDR3: CTCSGLGDQDTQYF. The covered CDR3 bases are TGCACCTGCAGTGGACTGGGGGACCAAGAC.

In the case of this clone: All gene names here are mouse names. The CDR3 goes on 4 residues after the read ends, and that part is filled in from the germline J gene. The V and J genes are TRBV5 and TRBJ2-7; TRBD1 agrees at 8 bases. Germline V gene sequence: CDR1 LGHNA, CDR2 YNLKQL (reference sequence). The CDR3 runs to 13 residues. The CDR3 sequence: CASSQEQGDEQYF. The sequenced CDR3 bases are TGTGCCAGCAGCCAAGAACAGGGGGAT.

This clone turned up a few times. The junction departs from germline at one end; a sequencing error may be responsible. Each gene name is a mouse one. The sequenced fragment ends 4 residues before the CDR3 boundary, so the rest is inferred from the germline J gene. The chain couples TRBV13-2 to TRBJ2-1; 7 bases map to TRBD2. The CDR3 is made up of 11 amino acids. The germline gives CDR1 NNHNN, CDR2 SYGAGS (reference sequence). Incomplete CDR3 DNA: TGCGCCTGGGGGAACTATGCT. Its translation: CAWGNYA. In full, the CDR3 reads CAWGNYAEQFF.

This clone was seen at least ten times. Gene and germline names: mouse. The CDR3 goes on 4 residues after the read ends, and that part is filled in from the germline J gene. This chain links TRBV5 with TRBJ2-5; 11 positions agree with TRBD1. Looked up from germline, CDR1 is LGHNA and CDR2 is YNLKQL (reference sequence). CDR3 length: 15 residues. CDR3 sequence reads: CASSLMDRGRDTQYF. CDR3 DNA, as far as it was read: TGTGCCAGCAGCCTGATGGACAGGGGGCGAGAC.

In the case of this clone: All gene names here are mouse names. The CDR3 end falls 4 residues outside the read, so it is completed with the germline J gene. Other DNA sequences within the sample encode an identical CDR3. The chain employs TRBV5 and TRBJ2-1; perhaps TRBD2 as D (6 bases). Germline V gene lookup returns CDR1 LGHNA and CDR2 YNLKQL (reference sequence). Trimming took 4 bases from V and 3 from J, leaving 10 bases between them. The CDR3 is made up of 14 amino acids. The CDR3 region is CASSPRDSYAEQFF. The sequenced part of the CDR3 DNA is TGTGCCAGCAGCCCACGGGACTCCTATGCT.

Note on this clone: Here the gene names and germline are mouse. Read data end 4 residues before the CDR3 end; the end is taken from the germline J gene. The chain is built from TRBV1 and TRBJ1-1; D perhaps matches TRBD1 (5 bases). V lost 1 base and J 4 bases, leaving 7 bases between the germline ends. Germline V gene sequence: CDR1 NSQYPW, CDR2 LRSPGD (reference sequence). This CDR3 contains 13 residues. CDR3 DNA, as far as it was read: TGCACCTGCAGTGCAGCCAGGGTCACA. Translated, it gives CTCSAARVT. The CDR3 as a whole reads CTCSAARVTEVFF. Filled out from reference TRBV1 and TRBJ1-1, the complete variable domain reads VTLLEQNPRWRLVPRGQAVNLRCILKNSQYPWMSWYQQDLQKQLQWLFTLRSPGDKEVKSLPGADYLATRVTDTELRLQVANMSQGRTLYCTCSAARVTEVFFGKGTRLTVV.

This clone was detected only a few times. Here the gene names and germline are mouse. From the germline J gene comes the end of the CDR3, since the read stops 3 residues before it. J is TRBJ1-6 and V is TRBV13-1; 9 bases agree with TRBD1. TRBJ1-6 is an open reading frame, and its role is uncertain. Germline assignment: CDR1 NSHNY and CDR2 SYGAGN. The CDR3 length is 15 residues. With V trimmed by 5 bases and J by 6 bases, 6 bases remained unmatched. This chain's CDR3 is CASSTDRGGNSPLYF. CDR3 DNA (partial): TGTGCCAGCAGCACGGACAGGGGAGGTAATTCGCCC.

This clone was detected many times. Germline and genes: mouse. The read stops 4 residues short of the end of the CDR3; the missing end is completed from the germline J gene. This chain connects TRBV17 to TRBJ2-3; D not certain. With 3 bases removed from V and 0 bases from J, the gap between germline ends came to 7 bases. This CDR3 comprises 14 residues. Germline V gene lookup returns CDR1 MNHDT and CDR2 YYDKIL. The CDR3 region is CASSRYNSAETLYF. The CDR3 DNA, read in part, is TGTGCTAGCAGTAGGTACAATAGTGCAGAA.

A few counts support this clone. The gene names here belong to mouse. The observed sequence ends 4 residues before the CDR3 terminus, with the missing tail filled in from the germline J gene. V gene TRBV19 combines with J gene TRBJ2-1; 9 bases match TRBD1. The germline V gene has CDR1 FNHDT and CDR2 SITEND (reference sequence). This CDR3 has 15 residues. V lost 4 bases, J lost 3 bases, and 5 bases stayed unmatched. The CDR3 protein is CASSLTGGGYAEQFF. The CDR3 bases that were read are TGTGCCAGCAGTTTGACAGGGGGGGGCTATGCT.

This clone was found a few times. Genes here carry mouse names. The read finishes 4 residues shy of the CDR3 end, and the germline J gene is used to complete it. J is TRBJ2-7 and V is TRBV13-1, with D maybe TRBD2 (5 bases). The ends were cut back, 0 bases at V and 0 bases at J, with 13 bases in the middle. The CDR3 runs to 16 residues. CDR1 and CDR2 (germline): NSHNY, SYGAGN. Incomplete CDR3 DNA: TGTGCCAGCAGTGATGCCCCCCTGGGTAGCTCCTAT. It specifies CASSDAPLGSSY. In full, the CDR3 is CASSDAPLGSSYEQYF.

This clone came up a few times. Germline and genes: mouse. The read ends 4 residues early relative to the CDR3; the germline J gene fills the gap. The V call is TRBV5, the J call TRBJ2-2; D may be TRBD2 (7 bases). The CDR3 spans 16 residues. Germline V CDR1 and CDR2: LGHNA, YNLKQL (reference sequence). Trimming shortened V by 3 bases and J by 1 base, and 12 bases separated the two germline ends. The sequenced part of the CDR3 DNA is TGTGCCAGCAGCCAGAGGGGGGCCGTAAACACCGGG. Encoded protein: CASSQRGAVNTG. The full CDR3 is CASSQRGAVNTGQLYF.

This clone was counted only a few times. Gene names and germline refer to mouse. CDR3 DNA (partial): TGCACCTGCAGTGCAGATTGGGGGGGGCGATAT. Its translation is CTCSADWGGRY. In full, the CDR3 reads CTCSADWGGRYEQYF. The chain couples TRBV1 to TRBJ2-7; 8 bases agree with TRBD2. The DNA ends 4 residues before the CDR3 does, and the rest of the CDR3 is filled in from the germline J gene. Germline V gene sequence: CDR1 NSQYPW, CDR2 LRSPGD (reference sequence). The CDR3 runs 15 residues.

Comments on this clone: Mouse names are used for the genes. Coverage ceases 3 residues before the CDR3 finishes, and the germline J gene fills in the end. The chain has TRBV13-3 and TRBJ1-6; 7 bases agree with TRBD1. TRBJ1-6 is sorted into the ORF group, with uncertain function. CDR1 NNHDY and CDR2 SYVADS come from the germline V gene. This CDR3 comprises 16 residues. V trimming: 2 bases; J trimming: 5 bases; junction bases outside the gene matches: 7. CDR3 sequence reads: CASSEGSRGDNSPLYF. The covered CDR3 bases are TGTGCCAGCAGTGAAGGATCCAGGGGGGATAATTCGCCC.

Regarding this clone: Gene names and germline refer to mouse. Coverage ceases 3 residues before the CDR3 finishes, and the germline J gene fills in the end. The chain is built from TRBV31 and TRBJ1-6; 7 bases map to TRBD1. TRBJ1-6 qualifies as an ORF whose function is uncertain. The CDR3 sequence is 15 residues long. Trimming removed 0 bases from V and 7 bases from J; junction bases left unmatched: 6. The V gene's germline CDR1 is GKSSPN and CDR2 SITVG. This chain's CDR3 is CAWSLETGWNSPLYF. CDR3 DNA, as far as it was read: TGTGCCTGGAGTCTAGAGACAGGGTGGAATTCGCCC.

Of note for this clone: Gene names and germline refer to mouse. The read halts 4 residues ahead of the CDR3 end, with the missing end drawn from the germline J gene. The chain couples TRBV2 to TRBJ2-1, with D unresolved. The length of the CDR3 is 14 residues. Germline loops: CDR1 LGHNA, CDR2 YSYQKL. Trimming removed 0 bases from V and 1 base from J, with 4 bases in between. CDR3 DNA, as far as it was read: TGTGCCAGCAGCCAAGACCAAAACTATGCT. Translating gives CASSQDQNYA. The complete CDR3 reads CASSQDQNYAEQFF.